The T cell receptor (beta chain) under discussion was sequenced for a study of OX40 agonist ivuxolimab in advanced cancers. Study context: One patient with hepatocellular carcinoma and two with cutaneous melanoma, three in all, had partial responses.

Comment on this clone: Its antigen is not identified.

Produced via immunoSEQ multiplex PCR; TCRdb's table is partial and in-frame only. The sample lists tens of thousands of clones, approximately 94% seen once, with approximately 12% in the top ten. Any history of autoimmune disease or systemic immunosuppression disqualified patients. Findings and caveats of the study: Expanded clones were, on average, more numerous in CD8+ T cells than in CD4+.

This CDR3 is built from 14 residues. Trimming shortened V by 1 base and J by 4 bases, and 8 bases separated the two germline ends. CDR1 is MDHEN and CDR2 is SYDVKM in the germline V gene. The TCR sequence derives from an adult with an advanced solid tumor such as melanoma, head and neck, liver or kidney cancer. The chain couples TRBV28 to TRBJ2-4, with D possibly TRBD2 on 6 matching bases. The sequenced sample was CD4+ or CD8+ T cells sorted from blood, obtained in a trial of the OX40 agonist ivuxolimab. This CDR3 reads CASSLLGGKNIQYF. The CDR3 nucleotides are TGTGCCAGCAGTTTATTAGGAGGGAAAAACATTCAGTACTTC.